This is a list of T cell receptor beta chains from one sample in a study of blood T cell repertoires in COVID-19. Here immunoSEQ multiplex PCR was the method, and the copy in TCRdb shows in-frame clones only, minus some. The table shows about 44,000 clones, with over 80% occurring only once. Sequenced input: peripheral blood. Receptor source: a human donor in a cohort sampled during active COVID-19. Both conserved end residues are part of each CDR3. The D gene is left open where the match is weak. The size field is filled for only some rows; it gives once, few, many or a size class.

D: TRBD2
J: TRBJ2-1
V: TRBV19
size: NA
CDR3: CASSPRGSGRRRYNEQFF
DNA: TGTGCCAGTAGTCCCCGGGGTAGCGGGAGAAGAAGATACAATGAGCAGTTCTTC

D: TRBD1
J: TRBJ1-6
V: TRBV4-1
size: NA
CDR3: CASSRGGQASEPLHF
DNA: TGCGCCAGCAGCCGAGGGGGACAGGCTTCGGAACCCCTCCACTTT

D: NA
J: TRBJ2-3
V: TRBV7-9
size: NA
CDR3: CASSQDSRVDTQYF
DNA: TGTGCCAGCAGCCAGGACTCCCGGGTGGATACGCAGTATTTT

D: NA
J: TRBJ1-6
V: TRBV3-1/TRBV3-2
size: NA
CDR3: CASSQGTGGLHF
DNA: TGTGCCAGCAGCCAAGGGACGGGGGGACTCCACTTT

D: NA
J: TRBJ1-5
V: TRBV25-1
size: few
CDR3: CASSESGMGQPQHF
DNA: TGTGCCAGCAGTGAATCAGGGATGGGGCAGCCCCAGCATTTT

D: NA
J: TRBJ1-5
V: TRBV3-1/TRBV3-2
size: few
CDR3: CASSQSTANQPQHF
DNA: TGTGCCAGCAGCCAATCGACAGCAAATCAGCCCCAGCATTTT

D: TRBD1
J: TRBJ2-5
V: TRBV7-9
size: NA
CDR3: CASSLGQGVETQYF
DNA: TGTGCCAGCAGCTTGGGACAGGGGGTTGAGACCCAGTACTTC

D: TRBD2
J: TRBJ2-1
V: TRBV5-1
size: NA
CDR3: CASSAGTSGANEQFF
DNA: TGCGCCAGCAGCGCCGGGACTAGCGGGGCAAATGAGCAGTTCTTC

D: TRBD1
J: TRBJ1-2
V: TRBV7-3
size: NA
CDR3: CASSSHYRGLVLGDGYTF
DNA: TGTGCCAGCAGCTCACATTACAGGGGGCTGGTCCTGGGGGATGGCTACACCTTC

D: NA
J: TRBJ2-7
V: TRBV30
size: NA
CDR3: CAFEENNEQYF
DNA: TGTGCCTTTGAGGAGAACAACGAGCAGTACTTC

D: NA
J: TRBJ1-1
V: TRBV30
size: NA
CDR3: CAWSVRARVMTEAFF
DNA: TGTGCCTGGAGTGTACGGGCCAGGGTAATGACTGAAGCTTTCTTT

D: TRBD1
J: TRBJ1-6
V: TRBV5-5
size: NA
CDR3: CASSLRTGGYNSPLHF
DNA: TGTGCCAGCAGCTTGCGGACAGGGGGCTATAATTCACCCCTCCACTTT

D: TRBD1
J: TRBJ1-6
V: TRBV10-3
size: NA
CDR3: CAIKDRGAASPLHF
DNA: TGTGCCATCAAGGACAGGGGCGCCGCTTCACCCCTCCACTTT

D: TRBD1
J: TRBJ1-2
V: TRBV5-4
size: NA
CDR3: CASSFPGGGYTF
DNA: TGTGCCAGCAGCTTCCCAGGGGGCGGCTACACCTTC

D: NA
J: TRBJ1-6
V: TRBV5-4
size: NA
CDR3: CASSFIGDSSSPLHF
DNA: TGTGCCAGCAGCTTCATCGGGGACTCTAGTTCACCCCTCCACTTT

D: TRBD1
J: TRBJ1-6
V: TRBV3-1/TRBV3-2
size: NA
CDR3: CASSQTGGGSPLHF
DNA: TGTGCCAGCAGCCAAACAGGGGGGGGTTCACCCCTCCACTTT

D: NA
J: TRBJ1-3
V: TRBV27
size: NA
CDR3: CASSFGRGGGNTIYF
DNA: TGTGCCAGCAGTTTCGGAAGGGGAGGAGGAAACACCATATATTTT

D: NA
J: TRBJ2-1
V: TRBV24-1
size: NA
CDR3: CATSASPSRQLNEQFF
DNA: TGTGCCACCAGTGCCTCGCCTAGTCGTCAGCTAAATGAGCAGTTCTTC

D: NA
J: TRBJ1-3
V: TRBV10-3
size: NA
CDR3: CAISDTGKYGNTIYF
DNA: TGTGCCATCAGTGATACAGGGAAGTATGGAAACACCATATATTTT

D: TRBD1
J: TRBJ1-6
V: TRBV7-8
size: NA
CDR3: CASSLGQIGSPLHF
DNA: TGTGCCAGCAGCTTGGGACAGATCGGTTCACCCCTCCACTTT

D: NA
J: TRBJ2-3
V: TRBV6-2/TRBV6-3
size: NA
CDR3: CASSYVYLTDTQYF
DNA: TGTGCCAGCAGTTATGTCTATCTAACAGATACGCAGTATTTT

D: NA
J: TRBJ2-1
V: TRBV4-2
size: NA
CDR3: CASSQGSGVTNEQFF
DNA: TGTGCCAGCAGCCAGGGTTCGGGTGTTACGAATGAGCAGTTCTTC

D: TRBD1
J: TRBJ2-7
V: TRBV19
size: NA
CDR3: CASSAGGTGVYEQYF
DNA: TGTGCCAGTAGCGCAGGGGGGACAGGGGTGTACGAGCAGTACTTC

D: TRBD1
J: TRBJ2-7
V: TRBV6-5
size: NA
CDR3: CASRFDRVGEQYF
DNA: TGTGCCAGCAGGTTTGACAGGGTTGGCGAGCAGTACTTC

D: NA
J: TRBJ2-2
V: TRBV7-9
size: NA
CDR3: CASRTSQWRENTGELFF
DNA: TGTGCCAGCAGGACCTCCCAGTGGCGGGAAAACACCGGGGAGCTGTTTTTT

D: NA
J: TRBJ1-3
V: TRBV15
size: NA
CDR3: CATSRRRQVSGNTIYF
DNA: TGTGCCACCAGCAGAAGACGACAGGTCTCTGGAAACACCATATATTTT

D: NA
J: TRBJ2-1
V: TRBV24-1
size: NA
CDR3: CATSDLVMGGTGLNEQFF
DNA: TGTGCCACCAGTGATTTGGTCATGGGAGGGACAGGACTAAATGAGCAGTTCTTC

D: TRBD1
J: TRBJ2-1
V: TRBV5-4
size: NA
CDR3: CASSTQGRTGSYNEQFF
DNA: TGTGCCAGCAGCACGCAGGGCCGGACAGGCTCCTACAATGAGCAGTTCTTC

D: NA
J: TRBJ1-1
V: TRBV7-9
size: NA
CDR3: CASSLGGPTGRVNTEAFF
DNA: TGTGCCAGCAGCTTAGGGGGCCCTACAGGGAGGGTGAACACTGAAGCTTTCTTT

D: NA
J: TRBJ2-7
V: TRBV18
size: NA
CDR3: CASSPPGRGTYEQYF
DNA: TGTGCCAGCTCACCACCGGGCAGGGGCACCTACGAGCAGTACTTC

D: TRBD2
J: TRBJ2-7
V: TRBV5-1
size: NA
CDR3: CASSPGLAAKQYF
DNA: TGCGCCAGCAGCCCGGGACTAGCGGCGAAGCAGTACTTC

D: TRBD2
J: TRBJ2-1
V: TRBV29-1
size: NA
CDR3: CSVVRAGGLNEQFF
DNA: TGCAGCGTTGTTCGAGCGGGAGGCCTCAATGAGCAGTTCTTC

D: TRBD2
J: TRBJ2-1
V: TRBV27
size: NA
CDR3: CAIGLAGHEQFF
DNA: TGTGCCATCGGACTAGCGGGCCATGAGCAGTTCTTC

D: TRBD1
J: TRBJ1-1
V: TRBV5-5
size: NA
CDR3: CASTHNRGTEAFF
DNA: TGTGCCAGCACGCACAACAGGGGGACTGAAGCTTTCTTT

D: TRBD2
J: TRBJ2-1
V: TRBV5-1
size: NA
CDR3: CASSLPGLAGGWFF
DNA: TGCGCCAGCAGCTTACCGGGACTAGCGGGAGGATGGTTCTTC

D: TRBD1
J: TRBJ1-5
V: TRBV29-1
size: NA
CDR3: CSVTTGVNQPQHF
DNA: TGCAGCGTGACGACAGGGGTTAATCAGCCCCAGCATTTT

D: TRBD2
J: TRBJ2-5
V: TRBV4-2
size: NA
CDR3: CASSQEGTSGGGTQYF
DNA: TGTGCCAGCAGCCAAGAAGGGACTAGCGGAGGGGGGACCCAGTACTTC

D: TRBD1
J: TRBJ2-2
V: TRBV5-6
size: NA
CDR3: CASSRTGAGNTGELFF
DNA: TGTGCCAGCAGCCGGACAGGGGCCGGGAACACCGGGGAGCTGTTTTTT

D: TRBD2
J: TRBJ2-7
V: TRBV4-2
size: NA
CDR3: CASSQVIAGGMEQYF
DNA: TGTGCCAGCAGCCAAGTGATAGCGGGAGGTATGGAGCAGTACTTC

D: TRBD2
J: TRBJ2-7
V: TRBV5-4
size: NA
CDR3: CASSLGGGRSEQYF
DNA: TGTGCCAGCAGCTTGGGCGGGGGGCGTTCCGAGCAGTACTTC

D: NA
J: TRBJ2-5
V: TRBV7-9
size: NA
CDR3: CASSPGSRGGETQYF
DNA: TGTGCCAGCAGCCCCGGTTCTAGGGGAGGAGAGACCCAGTACTTC

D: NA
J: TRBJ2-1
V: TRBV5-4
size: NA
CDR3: CASSFDQGPYNEQFF
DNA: TGTGCCAGCAGCTTCGACCAGGGGCCCTACAATGAGCAGTTCTTC

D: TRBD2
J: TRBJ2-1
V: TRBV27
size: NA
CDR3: CASSQTSGAYNEQFF
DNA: TGTGCCAGCAGTCAGACTAGCGGGGCTTACAATGAGCAGTTCTTC